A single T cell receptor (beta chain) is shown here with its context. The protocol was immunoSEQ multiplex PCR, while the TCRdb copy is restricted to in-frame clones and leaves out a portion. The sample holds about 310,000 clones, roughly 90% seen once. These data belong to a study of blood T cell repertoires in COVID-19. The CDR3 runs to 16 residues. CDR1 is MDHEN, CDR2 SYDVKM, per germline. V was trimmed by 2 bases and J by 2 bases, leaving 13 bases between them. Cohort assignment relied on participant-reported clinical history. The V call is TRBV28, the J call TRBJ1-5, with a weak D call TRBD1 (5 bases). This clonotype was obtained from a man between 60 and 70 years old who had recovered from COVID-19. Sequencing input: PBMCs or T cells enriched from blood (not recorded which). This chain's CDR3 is CASSLATVGRNQPQHF. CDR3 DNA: TGTGCCAGCAGTTTAGCGACAGTTGGGCGCAATCAGCCCCAGCATTTT. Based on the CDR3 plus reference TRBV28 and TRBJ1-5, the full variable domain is DVKVTQSSRYLVKRTGEKVFLECVQDMDHENMFWYRQDPGLGLRLIYFSYDVKMKEKGDIPEGYSVSREKKERFSLILESASTNQTSMYLCASSLATVGRNQPQHFGDGTRLSIL.